This TCR beta chain comes out of a study of beta chain features in type 1 diabetes. On the study more broadly: Age, gender, cell numbers and subset yield matched between patients and controls.

The investigators reverse transcribed all of the isolated RNA, so they sequenced expressed TCRB transcripts. Assay used: immunoSEQ multiplex PCR; TCRdb lists only in-frame clones, some missing. Altogether approximately 250,000 clones are present, over 7.5% being singletons, with the ten largest covering around 0.031%. General study points: Shorter TCRB CDR3s, moderately but significantly so, were found in Type 1 diabetes patients in all four CD4+ subsets. The analysis here could not establish whether HLA type shapes TCRB rearrangement.

This clone came up a few times. No antigen is known for it. The collection from each donor was one heparinised blood draw averaging about 116 mL. The CDR3 has 11 residues. Germline V gene data show CDR1 as SQVTM and CDR2 as ANQGSEA. V dropped 8 bases and J dropped 1 base, with 8 bases sitting between them. The receptor's source is a woman in her late teens or twenties in good health. Sequencing was done on a sample of naive CD4+ T cells from blood. This chain connects TRBV29-1 to TRBJ1-1; the D gene is possibly TRBD1 (5 bases). The CDR3 bases are TGCAGCACAGACAGGAACACTGAAGCTTTCTTT. This encodes CSTDRNTEAFF.